The 25 T cell receptor beta chains below come from one sample, sequenced in a study of a mutant IDH1 vaccine in newly diagnosed glioma. As to time point: week 11, during vaccination. In the vaccine, a single dose held 300 ug of the mutant IDH1 20-mer peptide, along with topical imiquimod. Some clones are missing from TCRdb's copy, which holds only in-frame ones; the method was immunoSEQ multiplex PCR. This sample has about 36,000 clones, with over 70% found just once. Their cognate antigens are unknown. This sample comprised peripheral blood mononuclear cells (PBMCs), obtained from a glioma patient whose treatment included an IDH1 peptide vaccine. These TCRs come from a woman aged 30 to 39 with glioma. Some clones in this sample may be carry-over from other donors' samples.

The CDR3 nucleotides are TGTGCCACCAGCCTCGGACAGCCCTACGAGCAGTACTTC. It encodes CATSLGQPYEQYF. This chain links TRBV15 with TRBJ2-7; a possible D gene is TRBD1 (6 bases). The CDR3 consists of 13 residues. Germline V gene data show CDR1 as LNHNV and CDR2 as YYDKDF (reference sequence). V lost 5 bases, J lost 2 bases, and 10 bases lay in between.

The chain joins TRBV5-6 to TRBJ1-2; 11 bases match TRBD1. The CDR3 is 16 residues long. Germline V gene sequence: CDR1 SGHDT, CDR2 YYEEEE. Trimming at V came to 1 base and at J to 4 bases, leaving 6 bases not matched to a gene. The CDR3 sequence: CASSLSGTGGAYGYTF. CDR3 sequence (DNA): TGTGCCAGCAGCTTGTCAGGGACAGGGGGGGCCTATGGCTACACCTTC.

The chain recombines TRBV5-1 with TRBJ2-2; TRBD2 matches at 7 bases. The CDR3 contains 15 residues. V trimming: 3 bases; J trimming: 2 bases; junction bases outside the gene matches: 4. CDR1 is SGHRS, CDR2 YFSETQ, per germline. CDR3 in amino acids: CASSSLAVNTGELFF. In DNA form, the CDR3 reads TGCGCCAGCAGCTCCCTAGCGGTTAACACCGGGGAGCTGTTTTTT.

This chain connects TRBV7-2 to TRBJ2-5; D is unclear. This CDR3 has 12 residues. V lost 3 bases, J lost 2 bases, and 4 bases lay in between. Germline V gene lookup returns CDR1 SGHTA and CDR2 FQGNSA. CDR3 residues: CASSFPQETQYF. For the CDR3, the DNA is TGTGCCAGCAGCTTTCCGCAAGAGACCCAGTACTTC.

CDR3 residues: CASSVVGQGGEKLFF. DNA for the CDR3: TGTGCCAGCAGCGTAGTGGGACAGGGAGGAGAAAAACTGTTTTTT. The rearrangement joins TRBV9 to TRBJ1-4; 9 bases map to TRBD1. V lost 0 bases and J lost 8; bases outside the gene matches: 5. Germline V gives CDR1 SGDLS, CDR2 YYNGEE. The CDR3 runs to 15 residues.

V is TRBV5-1 and J is TRBJ1-4; D uncertain. V lost 0 bases to trimming and J lost 0 bases, with 6 bases between them. The V gene's germline CDR1 is SGHRS and CDR2 YFSETQ. The CDR3 is made up of 15 amino acids. CDR3 in DNA: TGCGCCAGCAGCTTGGCAGGTGCAACTAATGAAAAACTGTTTTTT. This encodes CASSLAGATNEKLFF. The full variable domain, rest sourced from reference TRBV5-1 and TRBJ1-4, is KAGVTQTPRYLIKTRGQQVTLSCSPISGHRSVSWYQQTPGQGLQFLFEYFSETQRNKGNFPGRFSGRQFSNSRSEMNVSTLELGDSALYLCASSLAGATNEKLFFGSGTQLSVL.

The V and J genes are TRBV5-4 and TRBJ2-3; D remains unclear. The germline V gene has CDR1 SGHNT and CDR2 YYREEE (reference sequence). Trimming took off 2 bases at V and 6 bases at J, with 4 bases between the two ends. CDR3 length equals 11 residues. The CDR3 loop is CASSFTDTQYF. The DNA for the CDR3 is TGTGCCAGCAGCTTCACGGATACGCAGTATTTT.

The rearrangement joins TRBV6-4 to TRBJ1-5; D is undetermined. V was trimmed by 8 bases and J by 0 bases, leaving 5 bases between them. Germline V lookup: CDR1 MRHNA, CDR2 SNTAGT. The CDR3 runs to 12 residues. DNA of the CDR3: TGTGCCAGCGGGGATAGCAATCAGCCCCAGCATTTT. It yields the protein CASGDSNQPQHF.

The V gene is TRBV6-5, the J gene TRBJ2-7, with D maybe TRBD2 (5 bases). Germline V gives CDR1 MNHEY, CDR2 SVGAGI. The CDR3 runs 12 residues. V gave up 7 bases and J gave up 5 bases, with 12 bases separating them. CDR3 nucleotides: TGTGCCAGCAAGCGGAGCGGCAACGAGCAGTACTTC. It codes for CASKRSGNEQYF.

This clone has just a few counts. V is TRBV6-1 and J is TRBJ2-5; possible D gene TRBD1, 6 bases. V was cut by 5 bases and J by 2 bases, with 12 bases left in between. The CDR3 is made up of 14 amino acids. CDR1 and CDR2 from the germline V gene are MNHNS and SASEGT. The CDR3: CASSNIGQQETQYF. CDR3 nucleotide sequence: TGTGCCAGCAGTAATATCGGACAGCAAGAGACCCAGTACTTC.

V gene TRBV29-1 combines with J gene TRBJ1-2, with D uncertain. Per germline, CDR1 SQVTM and CDR2 ANQGSEA. This CDR3 has 11 amino acids. The V end lost 2 bases, the J end lost 6 bases, and 7 bases lay between the germline ends. In DNA form, the CDR3 reads TGCAGCGTTGAACTCTACAATGGCTACACCTTC. Translated, it gives CSVELYNGYTF.

The chain recombines TRBV27 with TRBJ2-7; 8 bases align to TRBD2. The V gene end was trimmed by 8 bases and the J gene end by 0 bases; junction bases not matched to a gene: 9. The CDR3 has 15 residues. The V gene's germline CDR1 is MNHEY and CDR2 SMNVEV (reference sequence). The CDR3, as DNA: TGTGCCAGCGCTACTAGCGGTTTGAGCTCCTACGAGCAGTACTTC. Translating gives CASATSGLSSYEQYF.

The chain has TRBV7-2 and TRBJ1-2; unclear D gene. Germline V gene lookup returns CDR1 SGHTA and CDR2 FQGNSA. The CDR3 is made up of 14 amino acids. V was cut by 3 bases and J by 4 bases, with 12 bases left in between. The CDR3 DNA sequence: TGTGCCAGCAGCTTCCAGGCGGAGAGCTATGGCTACACCTTC. Amino acid sequence: CASSFQAESYGYTF.

This chain joins TRBV7-9 and TRBJ1-1, with D tentatively TRBD1 (5 bases). CDR3 length: 11 residues. Trimming took 11 bases from V and 1 from J, leaving 8 bases between them. CDR1 is SEHNR and CDR2 is FQNEAQ in the germline V gene (reference sequence). CDR3 in DNA: TGTGCCCCCGGGGGGAACACTGAAGCTTTCTTT. Translated, it gives CAPGGNTEAFF.

This chain connects TRBV15 to TRBJ1-5; a possible D gene is TRBD1 (5 bases). From germline, CDR1 is LNHNV and CDR2 YYDKDF (reference sequence). V was trimmed by 1 base and J by 0 bases, leaving 10 bases between them. The CDR3 length is 16 residues. The CDR3 is CATSRAPGGSNQPQHF. CDR3 coding DNA: TGTGCCACCAGCAGAGCCCCGGGGGGTAGCAATCAGCCCCAGCATTTT.

The V gene is TRBV5-6, the J gene TRBJ1-3; 7 nucleotides match TRBD1. V was pared by 4 bases and J by 3 bases, with 7 bases of the junction left unmatched. The CDR3 sequence is 15 residues long. CDR1 is SGHDT, CDR2 YYEEEE, per germline. The CDR3 region is CASSHDRVRGNTIYF. DNA of the CDR3: TGTGCCAGCAGCCACGACAGGGTGCGTGGAAACACCATATATTTT.

In its sample, this clone was seen a few times. The chain recombines TRBV6-5 with TRBJ1-1, with D unresolved. The CDR3 contains 16 residues. V was clipped by 0 bases and J by 2 bases, with 13 bases between them. Germline V lookup: CDR1 MNHEY, CDR2 SVGAGI. This CDR3 is CASSYSKSPTNTEAFF. The CDR3 coding sequence is TGTGCCAGCAGTTACTCGAAGAGCCCGACCAACACTGAAGCTTTCTTT.

This clone was counted between two and nine times. V is TRBV9 and J is TRBJ1-1; perhaps TRBD1 as D (6 bases). The V end lost 0 bases, the J end lost 4 bases, and 13 bases lay between the germline ends. The CDR3 length is 15 residues. In germline, CDR1 is SGDLS, CDR2 YYNGEE. Here the CDR3 reads CASSVVGGAPTEAFF. The DNA for the CDR3 is TGTGCCAGCAGCGTAGTGGGGGGGGCCCCCACTGAAGCTTTCTTT.

V gene TRBV9 combines with J gene TRBJ2-2; D ambiguous. V was trimmed by 5 bases and J by 1 base, leaving 3 bases between them. This CDR3 spans 12 amino acids. The germline V gene encodes CDR1 SGDLS and CDR2 YYNGEE. CDR3 coding DNA: TGTGCCAGCAGAGAGAACACCGGGGAGCTGTTTTTT. Its protein product is CASRENTGELFF.

This sequence joins TRBV27 and TRBJ1-1; 9 bases line up with TRBD1. The CDR3 length is 15 residues. V gave up 1 base and J gave up 3 bases; unmatched junction bases: 3. CDR1 and CDR2 (germline): MNHEY, SMNVEV (reference sequence). The CDR3 DNA is TGTGCCAGCAGTTTATACAGGGGGCGCGACACTGAAGCTTTCTTT. This gives the protein CASSLYRGRDTEAFF.

The table lists this clone with a count of one. The chain uses TRBV7-8 and TRBJ2-7; weak D call: TRBD1 (6 bases). CDR1 and CDR2 from the germline V gene are SGHVS and FQNEAQ. CDR3 length: 16 residues. The V end lost 5 bases, the J end lost 0 bases, and 17 bases lay between the germline ends. The CDR3 sequence: CASSLRGLGASYEQYF. CDR3 coding DNA: TGTGCCAGCAGCCTCCGGGGTCTGGGGGCCTCCTACGAGCAGTACTTC.

The rearrangement joins TRBV19 to TRBJ2-5, with D possibly being TRBD1 (6 bases). The V end lost 6 bases, the J end lost 2 bases, and 10 bases lay between the germline ends. The CDR3 contains 13 residues. In germline, CDR1 is LNHDA, CDR2 SQIVND (reference sequence). CDR3 in amino acids: CASSGRGQETQYF. The CDR3 bases are TGTGCCAGTAGCGGTAGGGGGCAAGAGACCCAGTACTTC.

V usage is TRBV9 and J usage is TRBJ1-1; D may be TRBD1 (6 bases). V was clipped by 3 bases and J by 1 base, with 7 bases between them. Germline assignment: CDR1 SGDLS and CDR2 YYNGEE. The CDR3 is 13 residues long. The CDR3 protein is CASSEGGNTEAFF. The CDR3 nucleotides read TGTGCCAGCAGCGAGGGGGGGAACACTGAAGCTTTCTTT.

The table lists this clone with a count of one. This rearrangement joins TRBV6-5 to TRBJ2-7; 7 bases line up with TRBD2. Losses at the gene ends were 5 bases for V and 4 bases for J; bases not matched to a gene: 8. Per germline, CDR1 MNHEY and CDR2 SVGAGI. The CDR3 loop spans 14 amino acids. The CDR3 region has the DNA TGTGCCAGCAGTCGACTAGCCAAGACTTACGAGCAGTACTTC. It codes for CASSRLAKTYEQYF.

The chain employs TRBV5-1 and TRBJ2-5; D unclear. Trimming took off 1 base at V and 4 bases at J, with 8 bases between the two ends. The CDR3 consists of 13 residues. The V gene's germline CDR1 is SGHRS and CDR2 YFSETQ. The CDR3 spells CASSLRFLETQYF. The CDR3 region has the DNA TGCGCCAGCAGCTTGAGGTTTCTAGAGACCCAGTACTTC.